The clone carrying this T cell receptor beta chain was detected once. Its target is not known. Produced via immunoSEQ multiplex PCR; TCRdb's table is partial and in-frame only. Of around 300,000 clones listed, approximately 90% are singletons. This specimen belongs to a study of Ad26.COV2.S vaccination and SARS-CoV-2 variants. General study findings and limits: Reportedly, after vaccination the spike-specific CD8+ and CD4+ T cell responses displayed substantial breadth.

Treatment noted: 15 to 20 received Ad26.COV2.S at low or high dose, single or two shots; roughly 5 received placebo; per-sample allocation not given. After the first vaccine or placebo injection, samples were drawn on day 63. CDR1 is SGHRS and CDR2 is YFSETQ in the germline V gene. V dropped 4 bases and J dropped 2; count of bases not matched to a gene: 13. The CDR3 has 17 amino acids. The sample here was peripheral blood, taken in a trial of Ad26.COV2.S vaccine versus placebo. The clonotype originates from a person between 18 and 65 years old who received the Ad26.COV2.S COVID-19 vaccine or a placebo. The chain has TRBV5-1 and TRBJ2-5; 8 bases are shared with TRBD1. In DNA, the CDR3 is TGCGCCAGCAGCGCCGGACAGGGTTCGGGTTTGCAAGAGACCCAGTACTTC. Amino acids: CASSAGQGSGLQETQYF.